This TCR beta chain was observed in a study of T cell changes during pregnancy in multiple sclerosis. This clone was seen a few times. The CDR3 runs 12 residues. Looked up from germline, CDR1 is KGHSH and CDR2 is LQKENI. The ends were cut back, 6 bases at V and 3 bases at J, with 7 bases in the middle. TCRdb's copy holds only in-frame clones and misses some; the assay was immunoSEQ multiplex PCR. This sample yields 35,000 to 40,000 clones, of which 88% are seen a single time; approximately 6.7% belongs to the top ten. The origin of this receptor is a female donor with multiple sclerosis, enrolled in a pregnancy study. The chain couples TRBV18 to TRBJ2-3, with D unresolved. The sample here was CD8+ T cells from peripheral blood mononuclear cells, taken in the third trimester of pregnancy. The CDR3 DNA sequence: TGTGCCAGCTCCCAAGCAACAGATACGCAGTATTTT. Its translation: CASSQATDTQYF.